The present T cell receptor beta chain was sequenced within a study of T cell responses to AZD1222 COVID-19 vaccine (dated by TCRdb to about 2021). Regarding the complete study: TCR sequencing covered about 230 trial participants: 200 to 220 given two doses of AZD1222 and around 25 given two doses of MenACWY control vaccine. Trial participants were enrolled into age subgroups of 18-55, 56-69 and 70-plus years, which contained about 150, 27 and 61 TCR-sequenced participants, respectively.

As encoded in the germline V gene, CDR1 is SGDLS while CDR2 is YYNGEE. V ends up 2 bases short and J 3 bases short, with an unmatched junction base count of 4. The CDR3 runs 17 residues from the cysteine to the phenylalanine. The sequence is cut down to CDR3 DNA, 51 bases in frame from base 1. Overall study results and their limits: Participants were mostly white British and included more females than males, and it was suggested by the authors that clonal diversity may have been underestimated. No day 14 peak-response samples were available, so repertoires were characterized only after the peak T cell response. Conclusions about previously exposed vaccinees are limited, since just 5 to 7 AZD1222 recipients were seropositive for SARS-CoV-2 at baseline. After two AZD1222 doses, both the breadth and the depth of spike-specific TCRs were significantly higher than at day 0 and than in MenACWY recipients. Vaccine-associated CD4 TCRs spanned the whole spike protein, with dominant responses in regions 160-218 and 743-854. The 56-69-year group was small, and its depth increase did not reach significance, likely because of low power. Reportedly, almost half of the unique spike-specific TCRs recognized epitopes lying outside the regions that are mutated in the B.1.351 and B.1.1.7 variants.

In regard to this clone: The clone's antigen remains unknown. Base quality data are lacking; no much larger clone is found one base away.

The CDR3 regions of human TCRbeta chains were analyzed by immunosequencing. In the paper's pipeline: Repertoire TCRs were matched against a reference library of SARS-CoV-2-specific TCRs generated with the MIRA antigen-specificity platform. Breadth was defined as the fraction of unique TCRs that were SARS-CoV-2-associated, and depth was defined as the fraction of total T cells that were SARS-CoV-2-associated. Using the MIRA data, each spike-specific TCR was mapped to the spike region that the TCR reacts to and placed in a CD4 or CD8 class. Log10-transformed breadth and depth values were compared by one-way ANOVA with Sidak's multiple comparisons tests. This immuneACCESS table, as held by TCRdb, lists in-frame sequences with V and J called but not all clones. Of the missing ones, under half trace to an unresolved V gene in checked studies; the others have no known cause. V and J calls and clone size are given by that table; D and trimming were obtained from the DNA. The sample contains some 81,000 clones, around 90% of them found a single time. Of the sample, roughly 12% falls within the top ten clones.

Sample time point, as interpreted from the label and publication: about 28 days (+/-7) after the second vaccine dose. Because spike-specific TCR depth and breadth did not differ between the two schedules, AZD1222 recipients who got a second dose at roughly 4 weeks were pooled with those who got a second dose at roughly 12 weeks. Vaccinee samples were obtained from the UK trials COV001 and COV002, which included a single-blind randomized controlled phase 2/3 trial of AZD1222 (ChAdOx1 nCoV-19) in healthy adults. For TCRbeta chain sequencing, PBMC samples were collected from trial participants at day 0 and at day 28 after the second dose.

The sequencing used peripheral blood, collected 28 days after the second AZD1222 dose. This receptor was taken from an adult who received the AZD1222 COVID-19 vaccine. This chain joins TRBV9 to TRBJ2-1, and 14 bases in between align with TRBD2. The CDR3 protein is CASSVQGTSGGYNEQFF. The sequenced DNA: TGTGCCAGCAGCGTTCAGGGGACTAGCGGGGGCTACAATGAGCAGTTCTTC.